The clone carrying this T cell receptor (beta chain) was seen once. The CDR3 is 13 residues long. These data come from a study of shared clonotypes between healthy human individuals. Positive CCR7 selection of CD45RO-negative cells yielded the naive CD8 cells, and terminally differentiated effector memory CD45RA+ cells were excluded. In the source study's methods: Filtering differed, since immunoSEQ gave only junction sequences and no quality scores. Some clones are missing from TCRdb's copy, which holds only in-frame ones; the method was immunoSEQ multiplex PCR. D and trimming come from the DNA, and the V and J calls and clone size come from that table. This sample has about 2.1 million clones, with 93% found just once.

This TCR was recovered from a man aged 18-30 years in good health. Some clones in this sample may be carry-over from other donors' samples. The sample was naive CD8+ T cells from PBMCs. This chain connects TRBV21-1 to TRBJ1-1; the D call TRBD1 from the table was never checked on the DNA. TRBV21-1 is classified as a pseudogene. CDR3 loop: CASSAQKNTEAFF. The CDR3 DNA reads TGTGCCAGCAGCGCACAGAAGAACACTGAAGCTTTCTTT.